These 14 T cell receptor beta chains came from one sample sequenced in a study of spatial heterogeneity in lung cancer. TCRdb reprocessed the 5' RACE reads via MiXCR and lists one record per CDR3 protein. The sample carries about 23,000 distinct CDR3 sequences, roughly 4.5% recorded once. As for time point: sample taken at primary tumor resection. In each case, whole RNA from tumor, nontumor lung or frozen PBMC was sequenced unsorted. Sequenced material: PBMCs, taken at surgery. The receptors come from a male donor with early-stage non-small cell lung cancer.

At least ten counts were recorded for this clonotype. The CDR3 coding sequence is TGTGCCAGCAGTTCCACGACAGGGCGGGAAAAACTGTTTTTT. Its protein is CASSSTTGREKLFF. V is TRBV12-3 or TRBV12-4 and J is TRBJ1-4; TRBD1 matches at 7 bases. The V segment lost 4 bases and the J segment 8 bases; nucleotides outside the gene matches: 7. This CDR3 comprises 14 residues.

This clonotype was observed many times. The rearrangement links TRBV24-1 to TRBJ1-2; D might be TRBD1 (5 bases). Per the germline V gene, CDR1 is KGHDR and CDR2 is SFDVKD. The CDR3 length is 15 residues. V shed 4 bases and J shed 4 bases, with 15 bases lying between them. The CDR3 coding sequence is TGTGCCACCAGTGACCCGAACACAGGCGTCTATGGCTACACCTTC. Amino acids: CATSDPNTGVYGYTF.

The sample holds many counts of this clonotype. The V and J genes are TRBV18 and TRBJ1-5; D remains ambiguous. V was trimmed by 3 bases and J by 5 bases, leaving 8 bases between them. Germline V gives CDR1 KGHSH, CDR2 LQKENI. The CDR3 runs 13 residues. The CDR3 here is CASSPAGDQPQHF. The CDR3 DNA reads TGTGCCAGCTCACCGGCGGGAGATCAGCCCCAGCATTTT.

V is TRBV9 and J is TRBJ2-2; TRBD2 matches at 7 bases. The CDR3 is 16 residues long. Germline V gene lookup returns CDR1 SGDLS and CDR2 YYNGEE. The J segment lost 6 bases and the V segment lost 4 bases, leaving 12 bases of the junction unmatched. The CDR3 protein is CASSPYLMREPGELFF. CDR3 nucleotides: TGTGCCAGCAGCCCTTATCTTATGCGGGAGCCCGGGGAGCTGTTTTTT.

This clonotype has at least ten counts. V and J are TRBV29-1 and TRBJ2-7; TRBD2 matches 9 bases. V shed 3 bases and J 2 bases; nucleotides not matched to a gene: 2. CDR1 is SQVTM and CDR2 is ANQGSEA in the germline V gene. This CDR3 region has 13 residues. The CDR3, as DNA: TGCAGCGTTGAGGGCGGGAGGGCCTACGAGCAGTACTTC. It specifies CSVEGGRAYEQYF.

This clonotype was detected ten times or more. The chain has TRBV3-1 and TRBJ2-6; D is unresolved. The CDR3 is 16 amino acids. V was cut by 4 bases and J by 2 bases, with 12 bases left in between. Germline values: CDR1 LGHDT, CDR2 YNNKEL (reference sequence). As DNA, the CDR3 is TGTGCCAGCAGCCGGCTGTCCCGTGCTGGGGCCAACGTCCTGACTTTC. It yields the protein CASSRLSRAGANVLTF. Together with reference TRBV3-1 and TRBJ2-6, the CDR3 gives the full variable domain: DTAVSQTPKYLVTQMGNDKSIKCEQNLGHDTMYWYKQDSKKFLKIMFSYNNKELIINETVPNRFSPKSPDKAHLNLHINSLELGDSAVYFCASSRLSRAGANVLTFGAGSRLTVL.

This clonotype was counted many times. This rearrangement joins TRBV7-2 to TRBJ1-5; perhaps TRBD1 as D (5 bases). Between the trimmed V and J ends, which lost 5 bases and 6 bases, there was a span of 14 bases. CDR3 length: 14 residues. CDR1 SGHTA and CDR2 FQGNSA come from the germline V gene. The CDR3: CASSQWGVGQPQHF. CDR3 in DNA: TGTGCCAGCAGCCAGTGGGGCGTGGGTCAGCCCCAGCATTTT.

This chain uses TRBV30 with TRBJ1-3; D unclear. The CDR3 is 14 amino acids. CDR1 and CDR2 from the germline V gene are GTSNPN and SVGIG (reference sequence). Trimming took off 4 bases at V and 0 bases at J, with 10 bases between the two ends. The CDR3 loop reads CAWKVGRSGNTIYF. As DNA, the CDR3 is TGTGCCTGGAAGGTTGGGCGCTCTGGAAACACCATATATTTT.

In its sample, this clonotype was seen many times. Here the CDR3 reads CASRGLGQGAYEQYF. The CDR3 nucleotides are TGTGCCAGCAGAGGATTGGGACAGGGGGCCTACGAGCAGTACTTC. The V and J genes are TRBV27 and TRBJ2-7; 11 bases align to TRBD1. Germline CDR1 is MNHEY and CDR2 is SMNVEV (reference sequence). CDR3 length: 15 residues. Trimming cost V 6 bases and J 2 bases; bases outside gene matches: 6.

This clonotype was observed at least ten times. The chain uses TRBV7-9 and TRBJ2-2; D possibly corresponds to TRBD2 (5 bases). V lost 5 bases and J lost 6, with 16 bases in between. The CDR3 has 15 residues. The germline V gene has CDR1 SEHNR and CDR2 FQNEAQ (reference sequence). CDR3 amino acids: CASSASGLGAGELFF. The CDR3 DNA follows: TGTGCCAGCAGCGCCAGTGGACTCGGCGCCGGGGAGCTGTTTTTT.

This clonotype was recorded at least ten times. The chain couples TRBV12-3 or TRBV12-4 to TRBJ2-3; TRBD2 aligns across 8 bases. CDR3 length equals 15 residues. Trimming removed 6 bases from V and 3 bases from J; junction bases left unmatched: 8. The chain's CDR3 is CASRALLAATDTQYF. The CDR3 DNA follows: TGTGCCAGCAGGGCGTTACTAGCGGCTACAGATACGCAGTATTTT.

At least ten counts were recorded for this clonotype. The chain links TRBV20-1 to TRBJ1-1, with D perhaps matching TRBD1 (5 bases). This CDR3 has 13 residues. Per the germline V gene, CDR1 is DFQATT and CDR2 is SNEGSKA (reference sequence). The V end lost 3 bases, the J end lost 4 bases, and 12 bases lay between the germline ends. The CDR3 region has the DNA TGCAGTGCTAGGAGGGACTGGGGCACTGAAGCTTTCTTT. Amino acids: CSARRDWGTEAFF.

In its sample, this clonotype was seen many times. The genes are TRBV10-3 and TRBJ2-5; tentative D call: TRBD2 (5 bases). Per the germline V gene, CDR1 is ENHRY and CDR2 is SYGVKD. The CDR3 has 15 amino acids. V lost 3 bases and J 4 bases, leaving 15 bases between the germline ends. CDR3 sequence reads: CAISDGSAGPETQYF. The CDR3 DNA reads TGTGCCATCAGTGACGGTTCGGCGGGCCCAGAGACCCAGTACTTC.

This clonotype has more than one count but fewer than ten. A read error may account for a junction end that differs from germline. This sequence joins TRBV7-2 and TRBJ2-3; 11 positions match TRBD2. The CDR3 is 17 residues long. The germline V gene has CDR1 SGHTA and CDR2 FQGNSA. CDR3 nucleotides: TGTGCCAGCAGCTCAATGGGGACTAGCGGAAGCACAGATGCGCAGTATTTT. Protein product: CASSSMGTSGSTDAQYF.